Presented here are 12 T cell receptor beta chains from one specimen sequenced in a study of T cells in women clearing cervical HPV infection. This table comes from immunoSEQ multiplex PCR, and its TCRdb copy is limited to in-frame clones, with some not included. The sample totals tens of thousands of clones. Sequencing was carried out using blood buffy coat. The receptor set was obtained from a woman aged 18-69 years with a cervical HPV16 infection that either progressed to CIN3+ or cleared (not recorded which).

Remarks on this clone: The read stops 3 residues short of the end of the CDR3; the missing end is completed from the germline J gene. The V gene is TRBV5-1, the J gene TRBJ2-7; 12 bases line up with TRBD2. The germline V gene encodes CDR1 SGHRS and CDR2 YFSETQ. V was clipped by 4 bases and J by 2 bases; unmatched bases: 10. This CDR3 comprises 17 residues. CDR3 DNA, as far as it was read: TGCGCCAGCAGCATGACTAGCGGGAGATACTACCCCTACGAG. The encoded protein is CASSMTSGRYYPYE. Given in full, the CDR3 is CASSMTSGRYYPYEQYF.

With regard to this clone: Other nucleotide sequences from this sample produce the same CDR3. The CDR3 protein is CASSPPGTSGNEQYF. The part of the CDR3 DNA that was read is TGTGCCAGCTCCCCGCCCGGGACTAGCGGGAACGAG. The chain joins TRBV18 to TRBJ2-7; 13 nucleotides align to TRBD2. The read ends 3 residues early relative to the CDR3; the germline J gene fills the gap. The germline gives CDR1 KGHSH, CDR2 LQKENI. J was trimmed by 5 bases and V by 6 bases; bases with no gene match: 7. This CDR3 has 15 residues.

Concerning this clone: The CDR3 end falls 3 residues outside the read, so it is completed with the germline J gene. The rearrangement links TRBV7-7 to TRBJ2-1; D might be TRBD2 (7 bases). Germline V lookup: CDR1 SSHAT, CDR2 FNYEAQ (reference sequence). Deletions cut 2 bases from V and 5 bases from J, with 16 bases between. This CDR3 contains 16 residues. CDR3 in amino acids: CASSLNGGGLHNEQFF. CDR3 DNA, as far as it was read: TGTGCCAGCAGCTTAAACGGCGGGGGCCTCCACAATGAG.

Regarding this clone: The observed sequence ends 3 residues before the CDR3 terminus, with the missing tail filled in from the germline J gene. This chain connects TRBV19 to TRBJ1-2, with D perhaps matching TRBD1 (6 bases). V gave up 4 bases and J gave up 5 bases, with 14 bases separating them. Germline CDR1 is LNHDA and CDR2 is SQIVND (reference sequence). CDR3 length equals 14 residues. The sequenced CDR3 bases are TGTGCCAGTAGTACCGACAGGCTCGTTTATGGC. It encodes CASSTDRLVYG. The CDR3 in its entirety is CASSTDRLVYGYTF.

CDR3 bases read: TGCAGTGCTAGTCCCCTTAGCGGGGGATACACAGATACG. Its protein product is CSASPLSGGYTDT. The CDR3 in its entirety is CSASPLSGGYTDTQYF. J is TRBJ2-3 and V is TRBV20-1, with TRBD2 matching over 9 bases. With the read ending 3 residues before the CDR3 end, the germline J gene is used to fill in that end. This CDR3 is 16 amino acids long. Germline-derived CDR1 and CDR2 are DFQATT and SNEGSKA (reference sequence). The trim removed 3 bases at V and 2 bases at J, leaving 9 bases unmatched.

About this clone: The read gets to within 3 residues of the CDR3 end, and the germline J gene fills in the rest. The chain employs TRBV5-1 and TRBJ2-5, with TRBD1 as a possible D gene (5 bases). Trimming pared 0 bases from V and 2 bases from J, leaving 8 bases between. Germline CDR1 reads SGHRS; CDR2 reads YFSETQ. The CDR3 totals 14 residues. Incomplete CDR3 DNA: TGCGCCAGCAGCTTGGGGCAGGGTCAAGAGACC. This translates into CASSLGQGQET. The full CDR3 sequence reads CASSLGQGQETQYF.

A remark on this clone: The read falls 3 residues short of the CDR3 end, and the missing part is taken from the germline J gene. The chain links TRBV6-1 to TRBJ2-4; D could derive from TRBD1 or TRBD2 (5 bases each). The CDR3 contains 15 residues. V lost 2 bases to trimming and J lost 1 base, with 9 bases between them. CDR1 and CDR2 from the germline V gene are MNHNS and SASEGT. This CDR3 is CASSEYEGAKNIQYF. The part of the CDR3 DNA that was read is TGTGCCAGCAGTGAATATGAGGGGGCCAAAAACATT.

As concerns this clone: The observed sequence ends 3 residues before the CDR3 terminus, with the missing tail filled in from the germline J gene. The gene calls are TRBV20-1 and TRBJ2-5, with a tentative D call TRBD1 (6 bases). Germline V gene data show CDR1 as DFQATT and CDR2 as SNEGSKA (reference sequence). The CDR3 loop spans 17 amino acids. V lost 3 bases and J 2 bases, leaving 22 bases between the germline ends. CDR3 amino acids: CSASGGPQNYLQETQYF. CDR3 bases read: TGCAGTGCTAGTGGGGGCCCACAGAACTATCTACAAGAGACC.

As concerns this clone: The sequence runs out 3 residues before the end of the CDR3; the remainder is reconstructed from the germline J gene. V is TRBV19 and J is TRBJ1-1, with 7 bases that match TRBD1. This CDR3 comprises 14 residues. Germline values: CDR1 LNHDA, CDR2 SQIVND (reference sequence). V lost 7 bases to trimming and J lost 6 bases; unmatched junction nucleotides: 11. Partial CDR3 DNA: TGTGCCAGTAAACCGACAGGGTCCAACGCTGAA. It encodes CASKPTGSNAE. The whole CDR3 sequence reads CASKPTGSNAEAFF.

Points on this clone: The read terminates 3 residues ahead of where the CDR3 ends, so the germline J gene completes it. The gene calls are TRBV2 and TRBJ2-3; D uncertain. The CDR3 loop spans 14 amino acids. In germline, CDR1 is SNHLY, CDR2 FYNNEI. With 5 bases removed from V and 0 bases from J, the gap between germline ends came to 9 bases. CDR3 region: CASSFRFSTDTQYF. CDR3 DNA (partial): TGTGCCAGCAGTTTTCGGTTCAGCACAGATACG.

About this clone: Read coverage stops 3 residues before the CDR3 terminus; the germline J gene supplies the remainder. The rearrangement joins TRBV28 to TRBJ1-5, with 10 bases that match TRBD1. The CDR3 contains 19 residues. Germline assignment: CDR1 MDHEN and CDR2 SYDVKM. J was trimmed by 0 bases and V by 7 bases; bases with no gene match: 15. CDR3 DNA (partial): TGTGCCAGCATCCGACCTGACAGGGGGCCCCTATATAGCAATCAGCCC. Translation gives CASIRPDRGPLYSNQP. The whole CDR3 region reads CASIRPDRGPLYSNQPQHF.

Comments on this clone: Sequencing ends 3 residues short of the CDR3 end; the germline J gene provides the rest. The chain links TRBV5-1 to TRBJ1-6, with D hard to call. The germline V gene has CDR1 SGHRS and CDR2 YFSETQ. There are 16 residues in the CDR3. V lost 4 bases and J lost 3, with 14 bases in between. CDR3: CASSPTTPNYNSPLHF. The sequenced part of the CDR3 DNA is TGCGCCAGCAGCCCCACCACTCCAAACTATAATTCACCC.